This T cell receptor (beta chain) was obtained from a study of OX40 agonist ivuxolimab in advanced cancers. Broadly, across the study: The costimulatory receptor OX40 (CD134) was targeted by ivuxolimab, a fully human IgG2 agonistic monoclonal antibody. Intravenous ivuxolimab was administered to patients every 2 weeks at six dose levels: 0.01, 0.1, 0.3, 1.5, 3 and 10 mg/kg. Three dose-escalation patients achieved partial responses, one with hepatocellular carcinoma and two with cutaneous melanoma. The monotherapy dose-escalation portion (N ≈ 55 patients) of the phase I ivuxolimab trial is reported in the paper. The point of sequencing TCRbeta in the periphery was to test whether ivuxolimab changed TCR sequence diversity and drove clonal T-cell expansion. A male proportion of about 79% and a mean age of around 60 years, ranging from about 20 to 79, were recorded for the dose-escalation cohort. Prior anti-PD-1, anti-PD-L1 or anti-CTLA-4 therapy was permitted, and about two fifths of dose-escalation patients had received checkpoint inhibitors. Among the approximately 50 dose-escalation patients, 19 had hepatocellular carcinoma, about 15 melanoma, 9 renal cell carcinoma and 9 head and neck cancer. Beyond this particular receptor, the publication reports: At doses from 0.1 to 3.0 mg/kg, clonal expansion was seen in both CD4+ and CD8+ blood T cells between baseline and week 6. Low levels of normalized T-cell clonal expansion were also seen in some patients who did not respond. Which antigens the clonally expanded peripheral T cells were specific for was not determined. In the 0.1-3.0 mg/kg groups, partial responders had among the lowest normalized peripheral clonal expansion, particularly in CD8+ T cells. After ivuxolimab, expanded clones were on average more numerous among CD8+ T cells than among CD4+ T cells.

The trial excluded patients who had a history of autoimmune disease or who were on systemic immunosuppression. Peripheral blood for TCR sequencing was drawn from every dose cohort at baseline, at cycle 4 day 1 and at cycle 7 day 1. Samples were obtained from an open-label, multicenter, first-in-human phase I dose-escalation trial of ivuxolimab. Adults with locally advanced or metastatic melanoma, renal cell carcinoma, hepatocellular carcinoma or head and neck squamous cell carcinoma were enrolled in the trial. CD4+ and CD8+ T cells were sorted separately from peripheral blood before TCR sequencing. From the cysteine up to the phenylalanine, the CDR3 has a length of 14 residues. Of all the DNA, just the CDR3 is kept, 42 bases in frame from base 1. The germline V gene supplies CDR1 SGHVS and CDR2 FQNEAQ. Clipping removes 5 bases from V and 6 bases from J, with 5 as the unmatched junction base count.

To sequence the TCRbeta CDR3 region, genomic DNA was isolated from the sorted cells. TCRbeta CDR3 regions were sequenced using the immunoSEQ Assay. In TCRdb, the immuneACCESS table is reduced to in-frame sequences with V and J assigned. These tables do not hold every clone; where another copy was compared, an unresolved V gene accounts for under half, and the others remain unexplained. This sample comprises approximately 94,000 clones, roughly 89% of them detected only once. The ten top clones hold about 0.89% of the sample. About this clone: There is no known antigen for this receptor. The sample holds no much larger clone one base away, and base qualities are not on file.

The receptor's source is an adult with an advanced solid tumor such as melanoma, head and neck, liver or kidney cancer. The sequencing here drew on CD4+ or CD8+ T cells sorted from blood, taken in a trial of the OX40 agonist ivuxolimab. This receptor chain uses TRBV7-8 and TRBJ1-4, and TRBD1 matches 8 of the central bases. The CDR3 sequence is CASSRTGSHEKLFF. The DNA reads TGTGCCAGCAGCAGGACAGGGTCTCATGAAAAACTGTTTTTT.